A single T cell receptor (beta chain) is shown here with its context. PCR used 60 Vbeta primers and 13 Jbeta primers. Clones were sequenced by immunoSEQ multiplex PCR, and TCRdb holds only the in-frame ones, with some missing. The table shows under 150,000 clones, with 81% occurring only once. The V gene lost 6 bases and the J gene lost 5 bases, with 22 bases spanning the gap. In germline, CDR1 is MRHNA, CDR2 SNTAGT. The CDR3 length is 16 residues. These data belong to a study of cytomegalovirus exposure and HLA in healthy donors. The TCR sequence derives from a woman aged 40 to 50 in good health and CMV-seropositive. Sequencing was done on a sample of PBMCs. The genes are TRBV6-4 and TRBJ1-1, with a weak D call TRBD1 (6 bases). CDR3 DNA: TGTGCCAGCAGCAGGGACAATATGGGTCTCAGGACTGAAGCTTTCTTT. Its protein is CASSRDNMGLRTEAFF.